The next 3 T cell receptor beta chains were all read from a single sample in a study of CD4 T cells in relation to SARS-CoV-2 and coronaviruses. Unexposed donor CD4+ T cells date from 2011-2018, before the COVID-19 pandemic. Isolation of CD4+ T cells took place after approximately eleven days in culture. Their antigens are not known. Data came from immunoSEQ multiplex PCR; TCRdb stores just in-frame clones and leaves some out. The sample lists about 22,000 clones; 55% to 80% were seen once. Sequencing was done on a sample of CD4+ T cells from PBMCs, cultured in vitro. Every receptor here comes from a human donor in good health.

This clone turned up a few times. This sequence joins TRBV5-1 and TRBJ1-4; D not certain. Germline V gene lookup returns CDR1 SGHRS and CDR2 YFSETQ. The V gene lost 0 bases and the J gene lost 0 bases, with 12 bases spanning the gap. The CDR3 runs to 17 residues. The CDR3 DNA follows: TGCGCCAGCAGCTTGGGCGGCAGTTTACCAACTAATGAAAAACTGTTTTTT. Translation: CASSLGGSLPTNEKLFF.

The chain employs TRBV30 and TRBJ2-3; D remains ambiguous. V was pared by 3 bases and J by 6 bases, with 13 bases between. The CDR3 covers 13 residues. Germline lookup yields CDR1 GTSNPN and CDR2 SVGIG (reference sequence). CDR3 sequence reads: CAWSGSEGDTQYF. CDR3 DNA: TGTGCCTGGAGCGGGTCGGAAGGGGATACGCAGTATTTT.

The chain has TRBV4-3 and TRBJ2-7; TRBD2 agrees at 11 bases. J lost 0 bases, V lost 0 bases, and 13 bases had no gene match. This CDR3 has 20 residues. Germline assignment: CDR1 LGHNA and CDR2 YSLEER. The CDR3 sequence: CASSQDSGTSGSFSSYEQYF. CDR3 DNA: TGCGCCAGCAGCCAAGATTCAGGAACTAGCGGGAGTTTCAGCTCCTACGAGCAGTACTTC.